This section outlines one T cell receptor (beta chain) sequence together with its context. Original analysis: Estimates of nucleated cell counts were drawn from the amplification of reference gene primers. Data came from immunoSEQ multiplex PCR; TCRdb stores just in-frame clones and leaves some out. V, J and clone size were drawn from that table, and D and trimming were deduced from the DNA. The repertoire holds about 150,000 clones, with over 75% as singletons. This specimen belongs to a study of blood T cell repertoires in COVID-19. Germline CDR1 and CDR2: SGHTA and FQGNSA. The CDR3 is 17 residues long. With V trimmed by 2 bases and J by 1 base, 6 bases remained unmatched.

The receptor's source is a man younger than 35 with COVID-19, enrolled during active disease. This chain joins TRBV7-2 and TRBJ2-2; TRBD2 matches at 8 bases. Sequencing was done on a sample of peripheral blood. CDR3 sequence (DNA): TGTGCCAGCAGCTTAACGTCCGGGACTAGGAACACCGGGGAGCTGTTTTTT. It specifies CASSLTSGTRNTGELFF. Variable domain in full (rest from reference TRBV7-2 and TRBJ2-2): GAGVSQSPSNKVTEKGKDVELRCDPISGHTALYWYRQSLGQGLEFLIYFQGNSAPDKSGLPSDRFSAERTGGSVSTLTIQRTQQEDSAVYLCASSLTSGTRNTGELFFGEGSRLTVL.